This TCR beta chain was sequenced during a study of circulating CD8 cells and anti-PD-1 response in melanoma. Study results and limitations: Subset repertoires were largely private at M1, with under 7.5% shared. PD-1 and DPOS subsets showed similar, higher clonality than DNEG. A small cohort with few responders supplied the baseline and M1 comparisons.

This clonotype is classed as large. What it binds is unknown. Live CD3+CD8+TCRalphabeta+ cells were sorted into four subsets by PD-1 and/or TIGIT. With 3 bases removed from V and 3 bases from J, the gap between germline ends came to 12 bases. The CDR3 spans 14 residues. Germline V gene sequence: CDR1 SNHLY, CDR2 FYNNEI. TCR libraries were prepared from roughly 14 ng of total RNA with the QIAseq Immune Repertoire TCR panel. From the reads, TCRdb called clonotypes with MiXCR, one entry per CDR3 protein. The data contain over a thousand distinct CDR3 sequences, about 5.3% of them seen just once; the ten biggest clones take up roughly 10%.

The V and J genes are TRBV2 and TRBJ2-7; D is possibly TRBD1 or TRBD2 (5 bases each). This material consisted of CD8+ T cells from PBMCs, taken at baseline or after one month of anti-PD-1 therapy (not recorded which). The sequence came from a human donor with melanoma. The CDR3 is CASSDPGSFYEQYF. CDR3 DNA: TGTGCCAGCAGTGACCCAGGGAGCTTCTACGAGCAGTACTTC.